This TCR beta chain was observed in a study of CD8 T cells in ankylosing spondylitis. This clonotype was detected ten times or more. Its antigen is unidentified. Germline assignment: CDR1 SGHKS and CDR2 YYEKEE (reference sequence). The V end was cut by 2 bases, the J end by 0 bases, with 9 bases between. The CDR3 totals 15 residues. A single record per CDR3 protein comes from TCRdb applying MiXCR to the 5' RACE reads. The sample lists fewer than 25,000 distinct CDR3 sequences; roughly 13% were seen once. Study-wide points: Significant enrichment of disease-linked clones was reportedly seen in matched ankylosing spondylitis synovial fluid. There was a TCR beta motif, made of several highly homologous variants, that appeared characteristic of ankylosing spondylitis blood. Earlier authors reported some of these motif variants in reactive arthritis synovial fluid and blood.

The source is a male donor with ankylosing spondylitis or in good health (not recorded which). V and J are TRBV5-5 and TRBJ2-1; D is uncertain. The sequenced sample consisted of blood. As DNA, the CDR3 is TGTGCCAGCAGCTTCCATCGGAGCTCCTACAATGAGCAGTTCTTC. It specifies CASSFHRSSYNEQFF.